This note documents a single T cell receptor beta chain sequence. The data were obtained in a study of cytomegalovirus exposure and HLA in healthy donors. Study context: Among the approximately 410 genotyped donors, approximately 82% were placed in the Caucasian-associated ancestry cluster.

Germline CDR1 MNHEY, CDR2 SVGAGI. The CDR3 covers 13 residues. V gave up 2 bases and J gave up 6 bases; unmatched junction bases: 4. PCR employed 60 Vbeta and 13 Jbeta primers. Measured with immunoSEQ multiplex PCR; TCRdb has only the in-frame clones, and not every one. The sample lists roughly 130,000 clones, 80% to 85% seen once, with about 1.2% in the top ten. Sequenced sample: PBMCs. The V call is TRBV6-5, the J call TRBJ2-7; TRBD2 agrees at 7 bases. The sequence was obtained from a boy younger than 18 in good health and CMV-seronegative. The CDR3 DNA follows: TGTGCCAGCAGTTACACTTCGGGGGGCGAGCAGTACTTC. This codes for CASSYTSGGEQYF.